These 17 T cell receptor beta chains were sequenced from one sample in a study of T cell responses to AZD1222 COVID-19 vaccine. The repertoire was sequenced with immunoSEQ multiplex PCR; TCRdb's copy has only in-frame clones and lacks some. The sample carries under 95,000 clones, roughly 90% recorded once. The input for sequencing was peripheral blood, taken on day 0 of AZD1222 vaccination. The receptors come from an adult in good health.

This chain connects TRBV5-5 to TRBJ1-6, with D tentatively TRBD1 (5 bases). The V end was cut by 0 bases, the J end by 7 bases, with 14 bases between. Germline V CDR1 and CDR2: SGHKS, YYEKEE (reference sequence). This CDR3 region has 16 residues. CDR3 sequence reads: CASSLATANSNSPLHF. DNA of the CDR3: TGTGCCAGCAGCTTGGCGACAGCGAATTCCAATTCACCCCTCCACTTT.

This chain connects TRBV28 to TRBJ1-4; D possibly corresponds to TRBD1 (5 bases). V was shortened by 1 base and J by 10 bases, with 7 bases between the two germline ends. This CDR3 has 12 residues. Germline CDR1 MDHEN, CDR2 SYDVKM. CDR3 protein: CASSLSGGKLFF. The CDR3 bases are TGTGCCAGCAGTTTATCTGGGGGAAAACTGTTTTTT. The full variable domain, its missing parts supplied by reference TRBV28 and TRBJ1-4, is DVKVTQSSRYLVKRTGEKVFLECVQDMDHENMFWYRQDPGLGLRLIYFSYDVKMKEKGDIPEGYSVSREKKERFSLILESASTNQTSMYLCASSLSGGKLFFGSGTQLSVL.

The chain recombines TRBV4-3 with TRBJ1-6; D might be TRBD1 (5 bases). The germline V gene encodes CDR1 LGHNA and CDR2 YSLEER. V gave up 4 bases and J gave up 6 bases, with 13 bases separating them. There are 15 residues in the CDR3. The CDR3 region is CASSRAGNFNSPLHF. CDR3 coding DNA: TGCGCCAGCAGCCGGGCAGGGAATTTTAATTCACCCCTCCACTTT.

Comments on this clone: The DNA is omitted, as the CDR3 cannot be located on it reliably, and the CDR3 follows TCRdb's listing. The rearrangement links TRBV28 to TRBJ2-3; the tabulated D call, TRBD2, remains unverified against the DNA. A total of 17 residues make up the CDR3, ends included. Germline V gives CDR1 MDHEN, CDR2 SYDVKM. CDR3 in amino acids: CASSSSAGASSTDTQYF.

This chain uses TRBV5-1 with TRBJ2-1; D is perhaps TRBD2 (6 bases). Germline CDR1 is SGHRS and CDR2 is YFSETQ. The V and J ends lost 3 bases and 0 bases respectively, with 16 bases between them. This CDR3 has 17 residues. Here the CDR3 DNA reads TGCGCCAGCAGCTCTAGCGCCTCTTCTCTCTCCTACAATGAGCAGTTCTTC. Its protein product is CASSSSASSLSYNEQFF.

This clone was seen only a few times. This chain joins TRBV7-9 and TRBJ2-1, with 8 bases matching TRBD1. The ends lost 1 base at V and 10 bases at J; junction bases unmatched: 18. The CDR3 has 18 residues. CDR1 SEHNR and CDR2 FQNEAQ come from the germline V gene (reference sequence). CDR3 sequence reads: CASSLGTGFLGPIGEQFF. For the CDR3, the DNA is TGTGCCAGCAGCTTAGGGACAGGGTTCCTGGGGCCTATCGGGGAGCAGTTCTTC.

This chain's CDR3 is CASSSGVWNTEAFF. The CDR3 DNA is TGTGCCAGCAGCTCAGGGGTTTGGAACACTGAAGCTTTCTTT. The rearrangement joins TRBV11-2 to TRBJ1-1; weak D call: TRBD1 (6 bases). The V and J ends lost 4 bases and 1 base respectively, with 10 bases between them. Germline values: CDR1 SGHAT, CDR2 FQNNGV. The CDR3 is 14 amino acids.

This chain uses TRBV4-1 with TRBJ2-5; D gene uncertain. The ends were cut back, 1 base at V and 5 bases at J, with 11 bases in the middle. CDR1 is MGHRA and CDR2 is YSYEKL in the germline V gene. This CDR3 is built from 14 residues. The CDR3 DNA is TGCGCCAGCAGCCAAGTAGACTGGTCGGAGACCCAGTACTTC. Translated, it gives CASSQVDWSETQYF.

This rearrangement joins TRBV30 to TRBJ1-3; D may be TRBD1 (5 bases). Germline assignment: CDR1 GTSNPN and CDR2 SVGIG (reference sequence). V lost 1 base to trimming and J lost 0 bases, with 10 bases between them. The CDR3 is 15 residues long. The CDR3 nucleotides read TGTGCCTGGAGTGACGGGACGGGCTCTGGAAACACCATATATTTT. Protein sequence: CAWSDGTGSGNTIYF.

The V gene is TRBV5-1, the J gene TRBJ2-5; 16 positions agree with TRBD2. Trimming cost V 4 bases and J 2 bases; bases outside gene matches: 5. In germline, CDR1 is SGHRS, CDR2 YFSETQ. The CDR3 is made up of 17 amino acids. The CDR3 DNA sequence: TGCGCCAGCAGCCCGGGGACTAGCGGGGGGGTGCAAGAGACCCAGTACTTC. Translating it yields CASSPGTSGGVQETQYF.

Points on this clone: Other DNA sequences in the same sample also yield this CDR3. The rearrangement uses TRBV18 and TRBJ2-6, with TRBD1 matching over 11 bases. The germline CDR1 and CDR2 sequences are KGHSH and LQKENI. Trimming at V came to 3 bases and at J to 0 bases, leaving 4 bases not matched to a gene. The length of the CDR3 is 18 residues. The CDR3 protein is CASSPRTGGGSGANVLTF. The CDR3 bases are TGTGCCAGCTCACCGCGGACAGGGGGCGGCTCTGGGGCCAACGTCCTGACTTTC.

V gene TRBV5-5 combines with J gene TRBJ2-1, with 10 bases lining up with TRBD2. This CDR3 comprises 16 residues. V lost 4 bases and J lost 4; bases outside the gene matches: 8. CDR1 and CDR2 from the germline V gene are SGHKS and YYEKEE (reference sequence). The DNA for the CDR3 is TGTGCCAGCAGCCCCGGACTAGCGGACCCTTACAATGAGCAGTTCTTC. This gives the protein CASSPGLADPYNEQFF.

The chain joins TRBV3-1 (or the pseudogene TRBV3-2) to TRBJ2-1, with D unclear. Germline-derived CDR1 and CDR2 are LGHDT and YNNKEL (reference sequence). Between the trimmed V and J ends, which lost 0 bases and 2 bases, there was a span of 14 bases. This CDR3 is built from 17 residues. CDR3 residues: CASSQEWGRGAYNEQFF. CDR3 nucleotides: TGTGCCAGCAGCCAAGAATGGGGAAGAGGCGCCTACAATGAGCAGTTCTTC.

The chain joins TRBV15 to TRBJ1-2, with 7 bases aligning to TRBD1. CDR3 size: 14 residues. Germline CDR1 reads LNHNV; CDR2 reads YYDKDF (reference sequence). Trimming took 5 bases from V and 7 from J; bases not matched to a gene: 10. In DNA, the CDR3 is TGTGCCACCAGCTGGGGGAGACAGGGTAGTGGCTACACCTTC. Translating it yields CATSWGRQGSGYTF.

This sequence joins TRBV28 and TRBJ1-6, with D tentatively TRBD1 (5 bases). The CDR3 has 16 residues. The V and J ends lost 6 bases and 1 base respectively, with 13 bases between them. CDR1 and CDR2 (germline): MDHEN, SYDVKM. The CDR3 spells CASSPPGASYNSPLHF. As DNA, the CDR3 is TGTGCCAGCAGCCCTCCCGGGGCGTCCTATAATTCACCCCTCCACTTT.

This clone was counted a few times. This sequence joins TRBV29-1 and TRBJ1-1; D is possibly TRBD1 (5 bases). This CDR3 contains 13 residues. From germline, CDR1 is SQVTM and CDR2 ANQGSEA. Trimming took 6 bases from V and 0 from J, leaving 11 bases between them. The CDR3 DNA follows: TGCAGCGTGGGTGGGGGTGTGAACACTGAAGCTTTCTTT. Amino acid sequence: CSVGGGVNTEAFF.

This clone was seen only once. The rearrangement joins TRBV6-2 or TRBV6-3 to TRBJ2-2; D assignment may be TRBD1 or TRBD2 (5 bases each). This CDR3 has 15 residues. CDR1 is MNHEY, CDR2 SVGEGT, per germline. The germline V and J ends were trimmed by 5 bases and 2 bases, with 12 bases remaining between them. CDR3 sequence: CASSEGRSNTGELFF. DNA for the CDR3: TGTGCCAGCAGTGAGGGACGGTCAAACACCGGGGAGCTGTTTTTT.